This TCR beta chain was sequenced for a study of cytomegalovirus exposure and HLA in healthy donors. The PCR made use of 60 Vbeta and 13 Jbeta primers. Using immunoSEQ multiplex PCR, the repertoire was profiled, and TCRdb retains in-frame clones only, with some absent. The repertoire consists of 70,000 to 100,000 clones, with more than 75% occurring once and the leading ten covering roughly 2%. CDR1 and CDR2 (germline): MDHEN, SYDVKM. V gave up 3 bases and J gave up 1 base, with 6 bases separating them. CDR3 length: 13 residues. As concerns this clone: Antigen unknown.

Study-level points and caveats: HLA allele associations emerged for 16,951 TCR beta sequences in a later analysis, at 0.05 false discovery rate.

The source is a man in his late teens or twenties in good health and CMV-seronegative. The sequenced material came from PBMCs. V gene TRBV28 combines with J gene TRBJ1-2; D not resolved. Written as DNA, the CDR3 is TGTGCCAGCAGTTTCAGAGGTAACTATGGCTACACCTTC. Translating it yields CASSFRGNYGYTF.